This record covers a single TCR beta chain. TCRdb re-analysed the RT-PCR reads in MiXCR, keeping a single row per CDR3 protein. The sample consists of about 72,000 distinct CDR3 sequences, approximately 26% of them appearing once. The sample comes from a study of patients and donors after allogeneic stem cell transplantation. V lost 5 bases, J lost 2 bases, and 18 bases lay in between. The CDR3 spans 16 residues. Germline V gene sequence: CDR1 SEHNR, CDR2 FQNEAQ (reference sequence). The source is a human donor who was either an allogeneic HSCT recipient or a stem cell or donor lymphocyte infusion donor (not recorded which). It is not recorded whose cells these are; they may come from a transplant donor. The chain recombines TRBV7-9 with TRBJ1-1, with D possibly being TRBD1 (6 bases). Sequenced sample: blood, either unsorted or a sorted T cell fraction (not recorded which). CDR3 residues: CASSLHGVRGNTEAFF. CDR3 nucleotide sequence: TGTGCCAGCAGCCTCCACGGGGTCAGGGGAAACACTGAAGCTTTCTTT.